This TCR beta chain was observed in a study of blood T cell repertoires in COVID-19. Trimming shortened V by 3 bases and J by 0 bases, and 24 bases separated the two germline ends. The germline V gene encodes CDR1 LGHNA and CDR2 YNFKEQ. CDR3 size: 19 residues. TCRdb's copy holds only in-frame clones and misses some; the assay was immunoSEQ multiplex PCR. Of more than 60,000 clones in the sample, 85% to 90% were seen once. This chain uses TRBV4-2 with TRBJ2-7; perhaps TRBD2 as D (6 bases). The sequencing input was peripheral blood. This clonotype originated in a woman aged 45 to 65 with active COVID-19. The CDR3 here is CASSQPAHTRGTSSYEQYF. The CDR3 coding sequence is TGTGCCAGCAGCCAGCCCGCCCATACGCGGGGTACCAGCTCCTACGAGCAGTACTTC.